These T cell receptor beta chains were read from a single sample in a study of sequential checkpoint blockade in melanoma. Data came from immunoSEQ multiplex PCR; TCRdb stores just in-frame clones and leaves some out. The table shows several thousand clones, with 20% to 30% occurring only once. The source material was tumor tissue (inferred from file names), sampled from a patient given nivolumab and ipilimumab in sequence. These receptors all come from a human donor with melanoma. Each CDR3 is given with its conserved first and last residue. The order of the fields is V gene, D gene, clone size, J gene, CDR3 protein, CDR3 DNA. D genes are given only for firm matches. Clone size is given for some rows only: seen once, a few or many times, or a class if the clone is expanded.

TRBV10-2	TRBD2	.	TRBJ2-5	CASIGLAGAQWTQYF	TGCGCCAGCATCGGACTAGCGGGGGCCCAATGGACCCAGTACTTC
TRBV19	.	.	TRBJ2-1	CASSIGGFSGSNEQFF	TGTGCCAGTAGTATAGGGGGGTTCAGTGGGAGCAATGAGCAGTTCTTC
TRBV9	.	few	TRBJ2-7	CASSDGGTYEQYF	TGTGCCAGCAGTGATGGAGGAACCTACGAGCAGTACTTC
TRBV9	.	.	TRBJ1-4	CASSETQLSPNEKLFF	TGTGCCAGCAGCGAGACCCAGTTGAGCCCTAATGAAAAACTGTTTTTT
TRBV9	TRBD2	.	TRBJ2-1	CASSVVSGGLYNEQFF	TGTGCCAGCAGCGTGGTTAGCGGGGGGCTCTACAATGAGCAGTTCTTC
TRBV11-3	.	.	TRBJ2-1	CASSLVSGLSGEQFF	TGTGCCAGCAGCTTAGTCAGCGGTCTGAGCGGTGAGCAGTTCTTC
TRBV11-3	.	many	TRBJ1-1	CASSLPGTSNTEAFF	TGTGCCAGCAGCTTGCCAGGGACGTCGAACACTGAAGCTTTCTTT
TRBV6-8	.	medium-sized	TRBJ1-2	CASSDGGFYGYTF	TGTGCCAGCAGTGACGGGGGATTCTATGGCTACACCTTC
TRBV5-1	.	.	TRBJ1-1	CASRKGTTGNTEAFF	TGCGCCAGCAGGAAGGGCACAACAGGGAACACTGAAGCTTTCTTT
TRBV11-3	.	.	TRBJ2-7	CASSSGAGSYEQYF	TGTGCCAGCAGCTCGGGGGCTGGGTCCTACGAGCAGTACTTC
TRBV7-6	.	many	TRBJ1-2	CASSQDPAPVALSYGYTF	TGTGCCAGCAGCCAAGATCCGGCCCCGGTCGCTTTATCCTATGGCTACACCTTC
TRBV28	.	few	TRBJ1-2	CASSFRDYGYTF	TGTGCCAGCAGTTTCCGAGACTATGGCTACACCTTC
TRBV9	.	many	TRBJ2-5	CASSVALGKETQYF	TGTGCCAGCAGCGTAGCATTAGGGAAAGAGACCCAGTACTTC
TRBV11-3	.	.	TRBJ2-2	CASSLTVNTGELFF	TGTGCCAGCAGCTTAACTGTGAACACCGGGGAGCTGTTTTTT
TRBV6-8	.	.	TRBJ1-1	CAIRVDRQQHLNTEAFF	TGTGCCATCCGTGTCGATCGACAGCAACATTTGAACACTGAAGCTTTCTTT
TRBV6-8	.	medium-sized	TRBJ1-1	CASSIGTNTEAFF	TGTGCCAGCAGTATCGGGACAAACACTGAAGCTTTCTTT
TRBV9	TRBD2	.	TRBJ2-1	CASSSSYGAGGVNEQFF	TGTGCCAGCAGCTCCTCCTATGGGGCGGGAGGGGTCAATGAGCAGTTCTTC
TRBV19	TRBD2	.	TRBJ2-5	CASSKVRLAGAGETQYF	TGTGCCAGTAGTAAGGTGCGACTAGCGGGGGCAGGGGAGACCCAGTACTTC
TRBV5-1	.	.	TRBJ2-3	CASSPMGLGQTTSTDTQYF	TGCGCCAGCAGCCCGATGGGGCTCGGGCAAACCACTAGCACAGATACGCAGTATTTT
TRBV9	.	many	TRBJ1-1	CASSYTGRNTEAFF	TGTGCCAGCAGCTATACAGGGAGGAACACTGAAGCTTTCTTT
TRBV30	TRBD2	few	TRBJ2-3	CAWSYSGSGDTQYF	TGTGCCTGGAGTTATAGCGGGAGTGGTGATACGCAGTATTTT
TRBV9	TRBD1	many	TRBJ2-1	CASSYAQTGTGGEQFF	TGTGCCAGCAGCTACGCACAGACCGGGACAGGGGGCGAGCAGTTCTTC
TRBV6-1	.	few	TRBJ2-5	CASSEDYPQETQYF	TGTGCCAGCAGTGAAGACTATCCGCAAGAGACCCAGTACTTC
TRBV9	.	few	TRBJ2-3	CASRDRSHTQYF	TGTGCCAGCCGGGACCGAAGCCATACGCAGTATTTT
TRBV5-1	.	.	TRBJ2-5	CASSTWTIQETQYF	TGCGCCAGCAGCACTTGGACTATTCAAGAGACCCAGTACTTC
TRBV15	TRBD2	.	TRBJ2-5	CATSSQAGVQETQYF	TGTGCCACCAGCAGCCAAGCGGGAGTACAAGAGACCCAGTACTTC
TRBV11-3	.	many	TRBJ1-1	CASSLSQGITTEAFF	TGTGCCAGCAGCTTGTCACAGGGTATCACCACTGAAGCTTTCTTT
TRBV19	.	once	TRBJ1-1	CASSGQLGTEAFF	TGTGCCAGTAGTGGACAGTTGGGGACTGAAGCTTTCTTT
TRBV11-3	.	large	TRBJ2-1	CASSPPIGYNEQFF	TGTGCCAGCAGCCCCCCCATAGGTTACAATGAGCAGTTCTTC
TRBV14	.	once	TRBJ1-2	CASSQAGVHGYTF	TGTGCCAGCAGCCAAGCCGGGGTTCATGGCTACACCTTC
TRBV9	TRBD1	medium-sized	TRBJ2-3	CASSHMPTGGNTDTQYF	TGTGCCAGCAGCCACATGCCGACAGGGGGAAACACAGATACGCAGTATTTT
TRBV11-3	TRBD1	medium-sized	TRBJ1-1	CASSDREKNTEAFF	TGTGCCAGCAGCGACAGGGAGAAGAACACTGAAGCTTTCTTT
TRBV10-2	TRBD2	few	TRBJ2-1	CASRGLAEGPRSSYNEQFF	TGCGCCAGCAGAGGACTAGCGGAGGGCCCTCGGAGCTCCTACAATGAGCAGTTCTTC
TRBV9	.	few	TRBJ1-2	CASSEGVYGYTF	TGTGCCAGCAGCGAGGGAGTTTATGGCTACACCTTC
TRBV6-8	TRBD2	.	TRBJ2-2	CASSAIAGNTGELFF	TGTGCCAGCAGTGCTATAGCGGGGAACACCGGGGAGCTGTTTTTT
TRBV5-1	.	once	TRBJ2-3	CASSLGPIDTDTQYF	TGCGCCAGCAGCTTGGGACCGATCGACACAGATACGCAGTATTTT
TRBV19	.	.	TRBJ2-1	CASSLRPYNEQFF	TGTGCCAGTAGTCTAAGACCCTACAATGAGCAGTTCTTC
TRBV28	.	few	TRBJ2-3	CASSSARTPKGTDTQYF	TGTGCCAGCAGCAGCGCGAGGACACCCAAGGGTACAGATACGCAGTATTTT
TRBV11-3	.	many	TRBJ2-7	CASSLSQENYEQYF	TGTGCCAGCAGCTTATCACAGGAGAACTACGAGCAGTACTTC
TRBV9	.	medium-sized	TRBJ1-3	CASSVANSGNTIYF	TGTGCCAGCAGCGTAGCTAACTCTGGAAACACCATATATTTT
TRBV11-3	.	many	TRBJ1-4	CASSPAGGPNEKLFF	TGTGCCAGCAGCCCTGCCGGGGGCCCTAATGAAAAACTGTTTTTT
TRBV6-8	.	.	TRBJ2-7	CASSYRAGYNEQYF	TGTGCCAGCAGTTACAGGGCGGGCTATAACGAGCAGTACTTC
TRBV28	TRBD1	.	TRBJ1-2	CASSLFDRVYGYTF	TGTGCCAGCAGTTTATTTGACAGGGTCTATGGCTACACCTTC
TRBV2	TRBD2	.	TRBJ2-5	CASRKVAGAVETQYF	TGTGCCAGCAGGAAAGTAGCGGGGGCGGTGGAGACCCAGTACTTC
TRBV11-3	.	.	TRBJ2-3	CASSRDGTTDTQYF	TGTGCCAGCAGCAGGGACGGAACGACAGATACGCAGTATTTT
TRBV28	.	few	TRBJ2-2	CASSPPGDGELFF	TGTGCCAGCAGCCCCCCGGGGGACGGGGAGCTGTTTTTT
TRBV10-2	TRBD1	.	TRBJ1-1	CASRQGINAEAFF	TGCGCCAGCAGACAGGGGATAAATGCTGAAGCTTTCTTT
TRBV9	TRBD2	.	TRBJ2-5	CASSVEPASGGAWETQYF	TGTGCCAGCAGCGTAGAGCCGGCTAGCGGGGGGGCTTGGGAGACCCAGTACTTC
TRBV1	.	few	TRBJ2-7	CTSSQKACKRSSYEQYF	TGCACCAGCAGCCAGAAGGCTTGTAAGCGCAGCTCCTACGAGCAGTACTTC